This T cell receptor beta chain was identified during a study of T cells after yellow fever vaccination. Findings of the study overall: Detected again after the booster were most primary-vaccination clones, at 96% CD4 and 80% to 90% CD8. Overall, a small share of clonotypes was seen in both CD4 and CD8 compartments. Though weaker, the secondary response peaked faster, on day 5 versus 15.

TCRdb independently ran MiXCR on the 5' RACE reads; one entry per CDR3 protein. The profile shows 360,000 or so distinct CDR3 sequences, 11% of them singletons. This clonotype has only a few counts. What it recognizes is unknown. The sequencing here drew on PBMCs, taken on the day of the first yellow fever vaccination. The TCR was taken from a man younger than 35 who received the YFV17D yellow fever vaccine.

The chain's CDR3 is CSAINYNEQFF. CDR3 sequence (DNA): TGCAGTGCTATAAACTACAATGAGCAGTTCTTC. The J gene is TRBJ2-1, the V gene TRBV20-1; D gene ambiguous. Germline V CDR1 and CDR2: DFQATT, SNEGSKA (reference sequence). The CDR3 runs 11 residues. Trimming took off 4 bases at V and 3 bases at J, with 4 bases between the two ends.